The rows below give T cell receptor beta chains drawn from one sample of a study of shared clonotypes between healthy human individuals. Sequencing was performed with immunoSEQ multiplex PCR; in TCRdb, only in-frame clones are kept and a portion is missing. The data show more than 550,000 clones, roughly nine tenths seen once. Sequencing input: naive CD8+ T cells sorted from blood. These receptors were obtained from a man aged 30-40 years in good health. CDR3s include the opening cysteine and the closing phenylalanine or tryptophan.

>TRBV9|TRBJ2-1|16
CASSGQRDGSKNEQFF
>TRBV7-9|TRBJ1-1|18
CASSSPYGGTAGNTEAFF
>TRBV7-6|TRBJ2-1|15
CASSLLAGSNNEQFF
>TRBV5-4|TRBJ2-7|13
CASSLLETEEQYF
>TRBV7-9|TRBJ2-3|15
CASSFSGVVTDTQYF
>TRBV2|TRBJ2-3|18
CASPGAPRTSGSTDTQYF
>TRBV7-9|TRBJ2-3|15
CASSSGQGGPDTQYF
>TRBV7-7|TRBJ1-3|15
CASSLDRTSGNTIYF
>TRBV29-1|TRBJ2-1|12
CSVGPAGNEQFF
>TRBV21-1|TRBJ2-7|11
CASSGEVEQYF
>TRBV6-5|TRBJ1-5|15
CASRERTGGNQPQHF
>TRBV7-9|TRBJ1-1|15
CASSLLRGWNTEAFF
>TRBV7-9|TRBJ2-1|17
CASSLFERAYSYNEQFF
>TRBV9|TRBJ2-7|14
CASNSLSQTYEQYF
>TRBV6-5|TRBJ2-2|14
CASSYSGVHGELFF
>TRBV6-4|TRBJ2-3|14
CASSDRTPPDTQYF
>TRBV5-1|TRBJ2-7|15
CASSWLVGANYEQYF
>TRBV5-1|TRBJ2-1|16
CASSLAVGGSYNEQFF
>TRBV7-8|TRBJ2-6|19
CASSQPRAGVLSGANVLTF
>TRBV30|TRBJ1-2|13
CAWSKFSGDGYTF
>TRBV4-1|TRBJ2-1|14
CASSGVRAPNEQFF
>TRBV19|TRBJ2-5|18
CASSIPGLAGVERETQYF